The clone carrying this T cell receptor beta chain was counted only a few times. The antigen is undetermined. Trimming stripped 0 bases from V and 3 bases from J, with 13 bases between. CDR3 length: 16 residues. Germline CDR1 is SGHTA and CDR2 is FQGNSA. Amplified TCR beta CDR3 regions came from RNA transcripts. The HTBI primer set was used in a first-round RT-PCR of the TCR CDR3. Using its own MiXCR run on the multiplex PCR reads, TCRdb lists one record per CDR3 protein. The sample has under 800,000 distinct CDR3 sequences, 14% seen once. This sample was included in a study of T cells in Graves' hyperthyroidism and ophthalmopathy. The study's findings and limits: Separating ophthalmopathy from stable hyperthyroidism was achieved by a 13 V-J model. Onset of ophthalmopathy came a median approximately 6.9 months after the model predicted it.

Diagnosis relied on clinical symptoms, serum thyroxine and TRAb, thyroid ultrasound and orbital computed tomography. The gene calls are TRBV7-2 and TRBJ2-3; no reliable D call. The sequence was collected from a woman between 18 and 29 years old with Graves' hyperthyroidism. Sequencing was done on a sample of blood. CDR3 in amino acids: CASSLALTARTDTQYF. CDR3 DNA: TGTGCCAGCAGCTTAGCGCTTACGGCTAGGACAGATACGCAGTATTTT.